This T cell receptor (beta chain) was obtained from a study of blood T cell repertoires in COVID-19. Overall study: COVID-19 samples, acute and convalescent, were from the United States, Italy and Spain. Nucleic acid was either cDNA or gDNA, and it came from T cells, B-cell-depleted T cells, or PBMCs.

This CDR3 spans 15 amino acids. Trimming took 0 bases from V and 5 from J, leaving 12 bases between them. Per the germline V gene, CDR1 is SGHAT and CDR2 is FQNNGV. In the original analysis: The assay estimated nucleated cells by amplifying reference gene primers. Only in-frame clones appear in the TCRdb table, and some are missing; sequencing was by immunoSEQ multiplex PCR. The DNA gave D and trimming, while V, J and clone size come from that table. The data hold 150,000 to 200,000 clones, with over 75% observed a single time. The rearrangement uses TRBV11-2 and TRBJ2-3, with D unresolved. The sequence came from a man aged 55 to 69 with active or convalescent COVID-19. The specimen sequenced was peripheral blood. As DNA, the CDR3 is TGTGCCAGCAGCTTAGAATGGGCCTCCCAAGATACGCAGTATTTT. It translates to CASSLEWASQDTQYF.